The rows below give T cell receptor beta chains drawn from one sample of a study of blood T cell repertoires in COVID-19. Sequencing was performed with immunoSEQ multiplex PCR; in TCRdb, only in-frame clones are kept and a portion is missing. The sample consists of fewer than 350,000 clones, about 92% of them appearing once. Input material: peripheral blood. These TCRs come from a woman aged 60-75 years with COVID-19, enrolled during active disease. The CDR3 runs from the conserved cysteine through the conserved F or W. A D gene is named only where the DNA matches it firmly. Size is stated for part of the rows, as once, few or many counts, or as a class when the clone is expanded.

J | D | size | V | DNA | CDR3
TRBJ1-5 | TRBD1 | NA | TRBV7-9 | TGTGCCAGCAGCGACGGACAGGGGCGACAGCCCCAGCATTTT | CASSDGQGRQPQHF
TRBJ2-1 | TRBD1 | NA | TRBV10-3 | TGTGCCATCAGTGACCCATCCCGGACAGGGGGCATTTCCTACAATGAGCAGTTCTTC | CAISDPSRTGGISYNEQFF
TRBJ2-2 | TRBD2 | NA | TRBV7-2 | TGTGCCAGCAGCCGCACCGAGCGGGGGGTCGGGGAGCTGTTTTTT | CASSRTERGVGELFF
TRBJ1-2 | TRBD1 | NA | TRBV15 | TGTGCCACCAGCAGAGTCCGGACAGGGAGCTATGGCTACACCTTC | CATSRVRTGSYGYTF
TRBJ1-5 | NA | NA | TRBV5-5 | TGTGCCAGCAGCTTGGCCTGGGGGGTAGAGCCCCAGCATTTT | CASSLAWGVEPQHF
TRBJ2-5 | TRBD1 | NA | TRBV5-5 | TGTGCCAGCAGCTTTACAGGGGAGCGAGAGACCCAGTACTTC | CASSFTGERETQYF
TRBJ2-1 | NA | NA | TRBV2 | TGTGCCAGCAGTGCAACCCCGGACAATGAGCAGTTCTTC | CASSATPDNEQFF
TRBJ2-3 | NA | NA | TRBV30 | TGTGCCTGGAGTGTGGCGGCCAGCACAGATACGCAGTATTTT | CAWSVAASTDTQYF
TRBJ1-4 | TRBD1 | NA | TRBV6-6 | TGTGCCAGCAGCCCGGGACAGGGGAATGAAAAACTGTTTTTT | CASSPGQGNEKLFF
TRBJ1-2 | TRBD1 | NA | TRBV28 | TGTGCCAGCAGTCGGGGACAGTACTCTAACTATGGCTACACCTTC | CASSRGQYSNYGYTF
TRBJ1-1 | NA | few | TRBV7-3 | TGTGCCAGCAGCTTAAAGGGTCGAGCGGACACTGAAGCTTTCTTT | CASSLKGRADTEAFF
TRBJ1-1 | NA | NA | TRBV5-1 | TGCGCCAGCTCCGAACGACAGTCTGAAGCTTTCTTT | CASSERQSEAFF
TRBJ1-4 | NA | NA | TRBV7-2 | TGTGCCAGCAGCTTAAGATCGGTCTTTAATGAAAAACTGTTTTTT | CASSLRSVFNEKLFF
TRBJ1-3 | NA | NA | TRBV7-9 | TGTGCCAGCAGCTTGATGGGGAGCTCTGGAAACACCATATATTTT | CASSLMGSSGNTIYF
TRBJ1-1 | NA | NA | TRBV10-2 | TGCGCCAGCAGTGAGTGGGGGGTAGGAGCTTTCTTT | CASSEWGVGAFF
TRBJ2-1 | NA | NA | TRBV6-2/TRBV6-3 | TGTGCCAGCAGTTACAATTCGAATCGGGGGACTGCCTACAATGAGCAGTTCTTC | CASSYNSNRGTAYNEQFF